This TCR beta chain emerged from a study of metastatic and nonmetastatic thyroid tumors. Study-wide context: Repertoires were compared across blood and tumor or nodule tissue from malignant and benign thyroid patients. Study results and caveats: Malignant thyroid tumors reportedly exceeded benign nodules significantly in TCR beta diversity, with the difference appearing in blood and tumor.

In the source study's methods: Construction of a distant-metastasis classifier for papillary thyroid cancer relied on CDR3 differences across clinicopathological groups. Through MiXCR, TCRdb re-clonotyped the PCR reads. The V and J calls follow TCRdb's processing rather than the paper's. Of about 16,000 clones listed, 25% to 30% are singletons. This clone was counted a few times. The antigen is undetermined. Patients were all untreated before their thyroid surgery. Trimming pared 4 bases from V and 4 bases from J, leaving 13 bases between. Germline CDR1 SNHLY, CDR2 FYNNEI. The CDR3 is 14 residues long. The chain couples TRBV2 to TRBJ1-1; a weak D match, TRBD1 (5 bases). The sample was tumor tissue. The clonotype comes from a male donor with papillary thyroid cancer or a benign thyroid nodule (not recorded which). Some clones in this sample may be carry-over from other donors' samples. This chain's CDR3 is CASSVLGRATEAFF. The CDR3 DNA reads TGTGCCAGCAGTGTATTGGGCAGGGCCACTGAAGCTTTCTTT.